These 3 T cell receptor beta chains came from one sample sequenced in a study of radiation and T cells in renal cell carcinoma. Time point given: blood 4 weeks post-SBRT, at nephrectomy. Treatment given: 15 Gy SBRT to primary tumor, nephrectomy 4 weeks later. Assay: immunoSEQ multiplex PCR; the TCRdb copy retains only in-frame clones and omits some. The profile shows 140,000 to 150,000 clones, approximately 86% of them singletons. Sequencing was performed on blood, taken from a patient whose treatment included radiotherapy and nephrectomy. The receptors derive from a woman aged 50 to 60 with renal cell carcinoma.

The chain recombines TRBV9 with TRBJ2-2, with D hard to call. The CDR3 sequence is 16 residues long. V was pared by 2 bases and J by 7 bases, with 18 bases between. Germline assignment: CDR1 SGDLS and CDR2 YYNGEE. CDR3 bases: TGTGCCAGCAGCGTCGCTATCCGGCCGAACGACGGGGAGCTGTTTTTT. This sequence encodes CASSVAIRPNDGELFF.

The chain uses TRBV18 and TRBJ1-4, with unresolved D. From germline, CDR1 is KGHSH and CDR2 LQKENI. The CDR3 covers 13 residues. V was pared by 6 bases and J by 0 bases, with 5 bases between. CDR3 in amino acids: CASSTATNEKLFF. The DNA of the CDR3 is TGTGCCAGCTCCACAGCAACTAATGAAAAACTGTTTTTT.

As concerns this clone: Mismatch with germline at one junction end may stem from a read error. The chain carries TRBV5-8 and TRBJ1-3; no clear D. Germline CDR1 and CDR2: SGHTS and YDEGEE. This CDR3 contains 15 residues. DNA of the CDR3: TGTGCCAGCACCTTGTACCGGGTATCTGGAAACACCATATATTTT. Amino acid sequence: CASTLYRVSGNTIYF.